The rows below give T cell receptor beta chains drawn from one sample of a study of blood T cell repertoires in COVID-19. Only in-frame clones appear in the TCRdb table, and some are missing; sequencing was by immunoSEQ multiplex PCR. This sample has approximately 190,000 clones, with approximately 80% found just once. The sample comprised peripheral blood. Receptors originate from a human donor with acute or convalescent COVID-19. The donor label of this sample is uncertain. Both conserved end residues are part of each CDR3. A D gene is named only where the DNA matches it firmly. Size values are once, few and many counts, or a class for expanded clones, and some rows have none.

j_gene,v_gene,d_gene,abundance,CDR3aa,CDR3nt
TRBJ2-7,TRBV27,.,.,CASSLWGGEQYF,TGTGCCAGCAGTTTATGGGGCGGCGAGCAGTACTTC
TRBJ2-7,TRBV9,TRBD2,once,CASSVADGTSSILYEQYF,TGTGCCAGCAGCGTAGCCGATGGGACTAGCTCTATTTTGTACGAGCAGTACTTC
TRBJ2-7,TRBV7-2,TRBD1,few,CASRPDRDRSYEQYF,TGTGCCAGCAGGCCCGACCGGGACAGAAGCTACGAGCAGTACTTC
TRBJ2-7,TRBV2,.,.,CASKLGNRGSLEQYF,TGTGCCAGCAAATTGGGGAACAGAGGGTCTCTCGAGCAGTACTTC
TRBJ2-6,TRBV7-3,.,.,CASSLSPPLRQGSGANVLTF,TGTGCCAGCAGCTTAAGCCCTCCCCTCCGGCAGGGATCTGGGGCCAACGTCCTGACTTTC
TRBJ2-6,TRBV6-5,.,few,CASSYSSFGANVLTF,TGTGCCAGCAGTTACTCCTCTTTTGGGGCCAACGTCCTGACTTTC
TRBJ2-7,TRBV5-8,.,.,CASSLEREQYF,TGTGCCAGCAGCTTGGAGAGGGAGCAGTACTTC
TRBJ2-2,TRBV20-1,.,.,CSASRSATGELFF,TGCAGTGCTAGTAGGAGCGCCACCGGGGAGCTGTTTTTT
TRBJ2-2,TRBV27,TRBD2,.,CASSRTSGSYGELFF,TGTGCCAGCAGTCGGACTAGCGGGAGCTACGGGGAGCTGTTTTTT
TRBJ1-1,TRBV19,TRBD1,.,CASSIDDRGNTEAFF,TGTGCCAGTAGTATCGATGACAGGGGGAACACTGAAGCTTTCTTT
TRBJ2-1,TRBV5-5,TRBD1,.,CASSNTGTEVF,TGTGCCAGCAGCAATACCGGGACAGAAGTCTTC
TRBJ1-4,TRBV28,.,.,CASSPRPGAANEKLFF,TGTGCCAGCAGTCCCCGGCCAGGGGCCGCTAATGAAAAACTGTTTTTT
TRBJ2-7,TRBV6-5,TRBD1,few,CASSYSGQPQDEQYF,TGTGCCAGCAGTTATTCGGGACAGCCTCAAGACGAGCAGTACTTC
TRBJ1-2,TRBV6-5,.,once,CASLAGVGSYGYTF,TGTGCCAGCCTCGCCGGGGTTGGCAGCTATGGCTACACCTTC
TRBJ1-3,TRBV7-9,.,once,CASSVPQGLGGNTIYF,TGTGCCAGCAGCGTCCCACAGGGATTAGGTGGAAACACCATATATTTT
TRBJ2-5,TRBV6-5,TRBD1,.,CASRRDRGQETQYF,TGTGCCAGCAGACGGGACAGGGGGCAGGAGACCCAGTACTTC
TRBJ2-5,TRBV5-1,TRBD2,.,CASSSPGGVETQYF,TGCGCCAGCAGCTCCCCCGGGGGGGTGGAGACCCAGTACTTC
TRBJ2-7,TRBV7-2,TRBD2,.,CASSQAGGSSYEQYF,TGTGCCAGCAGTCAAGCGGGAGGGAGCTCCTACGAGCAGTACTTC
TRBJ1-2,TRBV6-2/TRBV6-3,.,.,CASSHATASGYGYTF,TGTGCCAGCAGCCACGCGACCGCGAGCGGCTATGGCTACACCTTC